The 32 T cell receptor beta chains reported below all come from one sample, sequenced in a study of metastatic and nonmetastatic thyroid tumors. TCRdb re-clonotyped the PCR reads through MiXCR. Altogether around 23,000 clones are present, about 24% being singletons, with the ten largest covering around 17%. All patients reached thyroid surgery having received no treatment beforehand. Sequencing used blood. The origin of the receptors is a male donor with papillary thyroid cancer or a benign thyroid nodule (not recorded which). Some clones in this sample may be carry-over from other donors' samples.

This clone was counted ten times or more. This sequence joins TRBV15 and TRBJ2-1; 7 nucleotides align to TRBD1. V was pared by 2 bases and J by 6 bases, with 4 bases of the junction left unmatched. Per germline, CDR1 LNHNV and CDR2 YYDKDF (reference sequence). The length of the CDR3 is 14 residues. CDR3 nucleotide sequence: TGTGCCACCAGCAGACGCCGGGACAGCAATGAGCAGTTCTTC. Amino acids: CATSRRRDSNEQFF.

This clone was found many times. The chain carries TRBV15 and TRBJ2-2, with 13 positions matching TRBD2. With 6 bases clipped from V and 6 bases from J, the junction kept 4 bases outside the gene matches. CDR3 length: 15 amino acids. Germline V gene lookup returns CDR1 LNHNV and CDR2 YYDKDF (reference sequence). CDR3 sequence (DNA): TGTGCCACCAGTCCGGGGACTAGCGGGGCCGGGGAGCTGTTTTTT. This translates into CATSPGTSGAGELFF.

This clone was seen repeatedly, ten times or more. The chain links TRBV5-6 to TRBJ2-7; 9 bases match TRBD1. Germline V gene sequence: CDR1 SGHDT, CDR2 YYEEEE. The CDR3 spans 14 residues. V was pared by 2 bases and J by 4 bases, with 4 bases of the junction left unmatched. CDR3 in amino acids: CASSFPGQGYEQYF. Written as DNA, the CDR3 is TGTGCCAGCAGCTTCCCAGGACAGGGGTACGAGCAGTACTTC. The variable domain in full, with the rest retrieved from reference TRBV5-6 and TRBJ2-7, is DAGVTQSPTHLIKTRGQQVTLRCSPKSGHDTVSWYQQALGQGPQFIFQYYEEEERQRGNFPDRFSGHQFPNYSSELNVNALLLGDSALYLCASSFPGQGYEQYFGPGTRLTVT.

The chain has TRBV5-8 and TRBJ2-7; no definite D call. V was pared by 2 bases and J by 1 base, with 13 bases between. Germline V CDR1 and CDR2: SGHTS, YDEGEE. This CDR3 is built from 15 residues. The CDR3 DNA sequence: TGTGCCAGCAGCTTAGGGCCAGGTGCATCCTACGAGCAGTACTTC. Its translation is CASSLGPGASYEQYF.

This clone has only a few counts. This sequence joins TRBV6-1 and TRBJ1-1; 8 bases match TRBD1. With V trimmed by 6 bases and J by 1 base, 4 bases remained unmatched. CDR3 size: 14 residues. Germline values: CDR1 MNHNS, CDR2 SASEGT. The CDR3 region is CASSLGTGNTEAFF. The CDR3 DNA is TGTGCCAGCAGCCTCGGGACAGGGAACACTGAAGCTTTCTTT.

As concerns this clone: The junction differs from germline at one of its ends, possibly a read error. The V gene is TRBV5-5, the J gene TRBJ1-1, with 7 nucleotides matching TRBD1. This CDR3 region has 14 residues. CDR1 is SGHKS and CDR2 is YYEKEE in the germline V gene (reference sequence). CDR3 protein: CDSSRRQGNTEAFF. The CDR3, as DNA: TGTGACAGCAGCAGACGACAGGGGAACACTGAAGCTTTCTTT.

V gene TRBV7-6 combines with J gene TRBJ1-5, with D perhaps matching TRBD1 (6 bases). This CDR3 has 15 residues. V gave up 0 bases and J gave up 6 bases, with 12 bases separating them. The germline V gene has CDR1 SGHVS and CDR2 FNYEAQ. The CDR3 protein is CASSLALGGGQPQHF. The CDR3 nucleotides are TGTGCCAGCAGCTTAGCGCTGGGGGGCGGTCAGCCCCAGCATTTT.

This clone was seen repeatedly, ten times or more. CDR3 bases: TGTGCCAGCAGCAAGCCAGGGCGACCCAGCCGGGAGACCCAGTACTTC. Amino acid sequence: CASSKPGRPSRETQYF. The rearrangement joins TRBV28 to TRBJ2-5, with D perhaps matching TRBD1 (5 bases). Germline CDR1 reads MDHEN; CDR2 reads SYDVKM. The CDR3 has 16 residues. V shed 6 bases and J shed 5 bases, with 22 bases lying between them.

This clone is medium-sized by share. V usage is TRBV19 and J usage is TRBJ1-5; 7 bases align to TRBD1. This CDR3 has 14 residues. With V trimmed by 5 bases and J by 7 bases, 8 bases remained unmatched. The germline V gene encodes CDR1 LNHDA and CDR2 SQIVND (reference sequence). The CDR3 loop is CASSSTGAGQPQHF. CDR3 in DNA: TGTGCCAGTAGTTCCACAGGGGCCGGGCAGCCCCAGCATTTT.

This clone was detected ten times or more. The CDR3 region has the DNA TGCAGTGCAATAGGACCTCGTTTGAACACTGAAGCTTTCTTT. Residues: CSAIGPRLNTEAFF. The chain links TRBV20-1 to TRBJ1-1, with unresolved D. The CDR3 is 14 residues long. V was trimmed by 6 bases and J by 0 bases, leaving 14 bases between them. CDR1 is DFQATT, CDR2 SNEGSKA, per germline (reference sequence).

The J gene is TRBJ2-5, the V gene TRBV11-2; TRBD1 matches at 10 bases. The germline V gene encodes CDR1 SGHAT and CDR2 FQNNGV. V lost 1 base to trimming and J lost 3 bases; unmatched junction nucleotides: 8. The CDR3 is 17 residues long. CDR3 nucleotide sequence: TGTGCCAGCAGCTTAGTGGTGGGGGGGACAGGGGAAGAGACCCAGTACTTC. Translation gives CASSLVVGGTGEETQYF.

The rearrangement links TRBV6-2 or TRBV6-3 to TRBJ2-7, with D uncertain. V was pared by 6 bases and J by 12 bases, with 36 bases between. Germline-derived CDR1 and CDR2 are MNHEY and SVGEGT. This CDR3 contains 18 residues. The CDR3 coding sequence is TGTGCCAGCAGCCACTTGACACGGCGTATTCTATCCACCTACGAGTTGTACTTC. It translates to CASSHLTRRILSTYELYF.

A note on this clone: Compared with germline, one end of the junction differs, possibly owing to a read error. Additional DNA sequences in this sample encode the identical CDR3. The V call is TRBV18, the J call TRBJ2-7, with a tentative D call TRBD1 (5 bases). This CDR3 has 12 residues. Germline assignment: CDR1 KGHSH and CDR2 LQKENI. The CDR3 is CASSLQGYEQYF. In DNA form, the CDR3 reads TGTGCTAGCTCACTCCAGGGTTACGAGCAGTACTTC.

By proportion, this clone is medium-sized. The chain combines TRBV6-1 with TRBJ1-1; a possible D gene is TRBD1 (5 bases). The germline V and J ends were trimmed by 6 bases and 5 bases, with 19 bases remaining between them. The germline CDR1 and CDR2 sequences are MNHNS and SASEGT. This CDR3 has 15 residues. Here the CDR3 DNA reads TGTGCCAGCAGCCGGGACCCCGGGGGGAAGACTGAAGCTTTCTTT. Its protein product is CASSRDPGGKTEAFF.

Turning to this clone: One end of the junction is discordant with germline, which a read error may explain. The rearrangement joins TRBV28 to TRBJ2-1; TRBD2 is a possible D gene (6 bases). CDR1 MDHEN and CDR2 SYDVKM come from the germline V gene. CDR3 length: 14 residues. The CDR3: CASTAAGNQNEQSF. The CDR3 nucleotides are TGTGCCAGCACCGCAGCGGGTAATCAAAATGAGCAGTCCTTC.

This clone was recorded at least ten times. The CDR3 nucleotides read TGTGCCAGCAGCGCAAATACAGGGGGCACTTCCTACAATGAGCAGTTCTTC. Translation: CASSANTGGTSYNEQFF. The chain is built from TRBV4-2 and TRBJ2-1, with 9 bases fitting TRBD1. The length of the CDR3 is 17 residues. Trimming cost V 5 bases and J 1 base; bases outside gene matches: 9. Germline CDR1 is LGHNA and CDR2 is YNFKEQ.

A note on this clone: The junction shows a germline mismatch at one end, possibly a read error. The V and J genes are TRBV20-1 and TRBJ2-7; D perhaps matches TRBD2 (6 bases). The CDR3 extends over 10 amino acids. Germline V gives CDR1 DFQATT, CDR2 SNEGSKA (reference sequence). The CDR3 region is CIGGVYVQYF. The CDR3, as DNA: TGCATTGGCGGGGTCTACGTGCAGTACTTC.

This clone has more than one count but fewer than ten. Being one base from a much bigger clone, this may be a read error. The chain couples TRBV30 to TRBJ2-4; 7 nucleotides match TRBD2. Germline CDR1 and CDR2: GTSNPN and SVGIG (reference sequence). The CDR3 is 14 amino acids. CDR3 nucleotide sequence: TGTGCCTGGAGTGCGGCGGGCGGGAGACACATTAAGTACTTC. This translates into CAWSAAGGRHIKYF. The full variable domain, completed using reference TRBV30 and TRBJ2-4, is SQTIHQWPATLVQPVGSPLSLECTVEGTSNPNLYWYRQAAGRGLQLLFYSVGIGQISSEVPQNLSASRPQDRQFILSSKKLLLSDSGFYLCAWSAAGGRHIKYFGAGTRLSVL.

By its share, this clone is medium-sized. This chain links TRBV7-8 with TRBJ2-7; 9 bases line up with TRBD1. Germline CDR1 reads SGHVS; CDR2 reads FQNEAQ. V trimming: 5 bases; J trimming: 6 bases; junction bases outside the gene matches: 5. The CDR3 has 13 residues. The CDR3 region has the DNA TGTGCCAGCAGCCTTGACAGGGGGGGCGAGCAGTACTTC. This encodes CASSLDRGGEQYF.

This clone was seen repeatedly, ten times or more. The chain recombines TRBV19 with TRBJ1-5; maybe TRBD1 (5 bases). CDR1 LNHDA and CDR2 SQIVND come from the germline V gene (reference sequence). Trimming took off 3 bases at V and 6 bases at J, with 12 bases between the two ends. The CDR3 covers 14 residues. The CDR3 is CASSIQGRSQPQHF. Here the CDR3 DNA reads TGTGCCAGTAGTATTCAGGGTCGGAGTCAGCCCCAGCATTTT.

The rearrangement links TRBV11-1 to TRBJ2-3; D is unresolved. Germline V lookup: CDR1 SGHAT, CDR2 FQDESV (reference sequence). Trimming stripped 7 bases from V and 2 bases from J, with 13 bases between. This CDR3 contains 14 residues. CDR3 residues: CASIPTVNTDTQYF. CDR3 nucleotide sequence: TGTGCCAGCATCCCTACGGTAAACACAGATACGCAGTATTTT.

This clone has just one count. This sequence joins TRBV20-1 and TRBJ2-7; 9 bases agree with TRBD2. Germline V lookup: CDR1 DFQATT, CDR2 SNEGSKA (reference sequence). The J segment lost 4 bases and the V segment lost 6 bases, leaving 22 bases of the junction unmatched. The CDR3 extends over 18 amino acids. The CDR3 region is CSARGSRWPLAGQYEQYF. DNA of the CDR3: TGCAGTGCAAGGGGCTCCAGGTGGCCCCTAGCGGGACAATACGAGCAGTACTTC.

This clone was observed at least ten times. The chain uses TRBV7-6 and TRBJ2-3; D ambiguous. The V and J ends lost 2 bases and 0 bases respectively, with 9 bases between them. Germline assignment: CDR1 SGHVS and CDR2 FNYEAQ. The CDR3 consists of 15 residues. The CDR3 DNA sequence: TGTGCCAGCAGCTTAAGGGTGGGGAGCACAGATACGCAGTATTTT. Amino acid sequence: CASSLRVGSTDTQYF.

The rearrangement uses TRBV6-1 and TRBJ2-1; D is perhaps TRBD2 (6 bases). Trimming cost V 7 bases and J 4 bases, with 17 bases left between them. Germline values: CDR1 MNHNS, CDR2 SASEGT. CDR3 length: 15 residues. The CDR3 DNA is TGTGCCAGCATAACCGGTACTAGCTATTACAATGAGCAGTTCTTC. This codes for CASITGTSYYNEQFF.

This clone showed up many times. The V gene is TRBV20-1, the J gene TRBJ2-7; D gene ambiguous. This CDR3 is 13 amino acids long. V gave up 3 bases and J gave up 2 bases, with 11 bases separating them. The germline CDR1 and CDR2 sequences are DFQATT and SNEGSKA (reference sequence). The CDR3 is CSASVPATYEQYF. CDR3 DNA sequence: TGCAGTGCTAGTGTCCCCGCCACCTACGAGCAGTACTTC.

The table lists this clone with a few counts. The chain recombines TRBV6-1 with TRBJ1-3, with TRBD1 as a possible D gene (6 bases). In germline, CDR1 is MNHNS, CDR2 SASEGT. Trimming left V 6 bases short and J 6 bases short, with 15 bases between. CDR3 length equals 14 residues. In DNA, the CDR3 is TGTGCCAGCAGCCGCAATTACAGGGTAAACACCATATATTTT. Protein: CASSRNYRVNTIYF.

The V gene is TRBV6-1, the J gene TRBJ2-2, with D tentatively TRBD1 (6 bases). Trimming shortened V by 6 bases and J by 1 base, and 12 bases separated the two germline ends. Germline CDR1 reads MNHNS; CDR2 reads SASEGT. This CDR3 is 15 amino acids long. The chain's CDR3 is CASRKSGQNTGELFF. CDR3 coding DNA: TGTGCCAGCAGGAAATCGGGACAGAACACCGGGGAGCTGTTTTTT.

This clone was seen at least ten times. The V and J genes are TRBV7-6 and TRBJ1-5, with 9 bases identical to TRBD1. This CDR3 comprises 14 residues. Germline V gene data show CDR1 as SGHVS and CDR2 as FNYEAQ. The ends lost 5 bases at V and 7 bases at J; junction bases unmatched: 6. CDR3 amino acids: CASSLGTGNQPQHF. For the CDR3, the DNA is TGTGCCAGCAGCCTTGGGACAGGGAACCAGCCCCAGCATTTT.

This clone was observed at least ten times. The rearrangement links TRBV30 to TRBJ1-2; D is possibly TRBD1 (5 bases). Per germline, CDR1 GTSNPN and CDR2 SVGIG (reference sequence). CDR3 length: 15 residues. Trimming took 2 bases from V and 4 from J, leaving 17 bases between them. CDR3 residues: CAWSPDSDPFYGYTF. In nucleotides, the CDR3 is TGTGCCTGGAGTCCCGACAGCGATCCTTTCTATGGCTACACCTTC.

This clone was recorded many times. A much larger clone lies one base from this, so it may be a read error. The genes are TRBV9 and TRBJ2-2, with D unresolved. This CDR3 is built from 12 residues. Trimming pared 2 bases from V and 6 bases from J, leaving 5 bases between. Germline V gene data show CDR1 as SGDLS and CDR2 as YYNGEE. CDR3 region: CASSVDPGELFF. Written as DNA, the CDR3 is TGTGCCAGCAGCGTCGACCCCGGGGAGCTGTTTTTT.

The table lists this clone with many counts. The genes are TRBV27 and TRBJ2-3; D gene ambiguous. Trimming took off 0 bases at V and 8 bases at J, with 6 bases between the two ends. The CDR3 has 12 amino acids. The V gene's germline CDR1 is MNHEY and CDR2 SMNVEV (reference sequence). CDR3 loop: CASSLSPPTQYF. The CDR3, as DNA: TGTGCCAGCAGTTTATCACCCCCTACGCAGTATTTT.

Relative to its sample, this clone is medium-sized. V is TRBV28 and J is TRBJ2-1, with TRBD2 matching 11 bases. V gave up 5 bases and J gave up 10 bases; unmatched junction bases: 13. Germline V lookup: CDR1 MDHEN, CDR2 SYDVKM. The CDR3 is made up of 16 amino acids. DNA of the CDR3: TGTGCCAGCAGTCCTTTAGCGGGAGGGCAGTCCGGGGAGCAGTTCTTC. Amino acid sequence: CASSPLAGGQSGEQFF.